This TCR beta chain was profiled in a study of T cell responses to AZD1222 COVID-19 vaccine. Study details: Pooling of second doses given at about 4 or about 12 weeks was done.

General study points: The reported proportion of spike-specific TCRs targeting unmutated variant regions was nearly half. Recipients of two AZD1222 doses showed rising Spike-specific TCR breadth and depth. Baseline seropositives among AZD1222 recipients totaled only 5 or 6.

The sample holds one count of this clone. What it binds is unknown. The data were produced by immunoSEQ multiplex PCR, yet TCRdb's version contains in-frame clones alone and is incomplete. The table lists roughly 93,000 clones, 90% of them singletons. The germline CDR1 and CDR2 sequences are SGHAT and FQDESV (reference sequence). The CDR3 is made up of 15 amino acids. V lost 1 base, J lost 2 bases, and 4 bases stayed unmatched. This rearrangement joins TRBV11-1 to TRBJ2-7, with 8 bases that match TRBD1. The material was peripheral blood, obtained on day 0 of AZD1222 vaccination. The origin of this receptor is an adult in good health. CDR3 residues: CASSLGGQDPYEQYF. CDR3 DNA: TGTGCCAGCAGCTTAGGGGGACAGGATCCCTACGAGCAGTACTTC.